The T cell receptor beta chain described here comes from a study of OX40 agonist ivuxolimab in advanced cancers. V lost 3 bases, J lost 4 bases, and 15 bases lay in between. Germline V gives CDR1 WSHSY, CDR2 SAAADI. The CDR3 sequence is 16 residues long. Clones were sequenced by immunoSEQ multiplex PCR, and TCRdb holds only the in-frame ones, with some missing. The data show 20,000 to 30,000 clones, 79% seen once. The receptor was derived from an adult with an advanced solid tumor such as melanoma, head and neck, liver or kidney cancer. The chain employs TRBV10-2 and TRBJ1-4; no definite D call. The material was CD4+ or CD8+ T cells sorted from blood, obtained in a trial of the OX40 agonist ivuxolimab. In DNA form, the CDR3 reads TGCGCCAGCAGTGATTGGCGACCACTCAATAATGAAAAACTGTTTTTT. It specifies CASSDWRPLNNEKLFF.